This TCR beta chain was retrieved from a study of OX40 agonist ivuxolimab in advanced cancers. Describing the broader study: Ivuxolimab, which targeted the costimulatory receptor OX40 (CD134), was an agonistic, fully human IgG2 monoclonal antibody. Intravenous ivuxolimab was administered to patients every 2 weeks at six dose levels: 0.01, 0.1, 0.3, 1.5, 3 and 10 mg/kg. Of the roughly 52 dose-escalation patients, hepatocellular carcinoma was present in 19, melanoma in approximately 15, renal cell carcinoma in 9 and head and neck cancer in 9. In the dose-escalation cohort, more than 75% of patients were male, and the mean age was roughly 60 years, with a range of about 23 to 90. Patients were allowed to have had prior anti-PD-1, anti-PD-L1 or anti-CTLA-4 therapy, and approximately 37% of the dose-escalation patients had been treated with checkpoint inhibitors. Partial responses occurred in three dose-escalation patients, of whom one had hepatocellular carcinoma and two had cutaneous melanoma. Peripheral TCRbeta sequencing was intended to test whether TCR sequence diversity was altered and clonal T-cell expansion was caused by ivuxolimab. The paper reports the monotherapy dose-escalation portion (N of about 51 patients) of the phase I ivuxolimab trial.

Broad study findings and their caveats: Clonal expansion of both CD4+ and CD8+ blood T cells was observed from baseline to week 6 at doses 0.1 to 3.0 mg/kg. Partial responders in the 0.1-3.0 mg/kg groups had among the lowest normalized peripheral clonal expansion, especially among CD8+ T cells. After ivuxolimab, expanded clones were on average more numerous among CD8+ T cells than among CD4+ T cells. Low levels of normalized T-cell clonal expansion were also seen in some nonresponding patients. The antigen specificity of the clonally expanded peripheral T cells was not determined.

Patients with autoimmune disease history or receiving systemic immunosuppression were excluded from the trial. In every dose cohort, peripheral blood was drawn for TCR sequencing at baseline, cycle 4 day 1, and cycle 7 day 1. The samples were taken from a phase I, first-in-human, multicenter, open-label dose-escalation trial of ivuxolimab. Adults with locally advanced or metastatic head and neck squamous cell, hepatocellular, melanoma or renal cell carcinoma were enrolled in the trial. Before TCR sequencing, CD4+ and CD8+ T cells were separately sorted from peripheral blood. A remark on this clone: Its antigen is currently not known. No much larger clone exists at a distance of one base, and base qualities are not known.

To sequence the TCRbeta CDR3 region, genomic DNA was isolated from the sorted cells. The immunoSEQ Assay was used to sequence the TCRbeta CDR3 regions. In its TCRdb copy, this immuneACCESS table keeps in-frame sequences only and misses some clones. Where compared with another copy, unresolved V genes explain less than half of these, and the others have no known cause. This sample holds 65,000 to 85,000 clones; more than 80% were observed only once. The ten largest clonotypes hold 2.4% of the sample. Relative to germline, V is 0 bases shorter and J is 5 bases shorter, with 11 bases between their ends. Via the germline V gene, CDR1 is LGHNA and CDR2 YSLEER. Spanning cysteine to phenylalanine, the CDR3 consists of 15 amino acids. Solely the CDR3 DNA is kept, with 45 bases framed from the first base.

Sequenced material: CD4+ or CD8+ T cells sorted from blood, taken in a trial of the OX40 agonist ivuxolimab. Recombination linked TRBV4-3 to TRBJ1-5; a confident D gene designation cannot be given. This TCR derives from an adult with an advanced solid tumor such as melanoma, head and neck, liver or kidney cancer. The bases read TGCGCCAGCAGCCAAGATGGACGGGAAGATCAGCCCCAGCATTTT. It translates as CASSQDGREDQPQHF.